The 19 T cell receptor beta chains below all came from one sample that was sequenced in a study of regulatory T cells in long-lasting Graves disease. Through Arm-PCR of CDR3 regions and iRepertoire HTBI primers, TCR beta libraries were built. TCRdb re-called the multiplex PCR reads through MiXCR, storing one row per CDR3 protein. The sample holds fewer than 650,000 distinct CDR3 sequences, 16% seen once. As to time point: newly diagnosed GD, antithyroid drugs for less than 3 months. Researchers made the TCR library from RNA that was extracted from PBMCs. The same data also went into a second study, on T cells in Graves' hyperthyroidism and ophthalmopathy.

Sequenced here: peripheral blood mononuclear cells (PBMCs), sampled at new diagnosis, from a patient treated with antithyroid drugs. These receptors came from a man between 18 and 35 years old with Graves disease.

This CDR3 reads CASSADQGNEQYF. The CDR3 DNA follows: TGTGCCAGCAGCGCGGATCAGGGGAACGAGCAGTACTTC. The rearrangement links TRBV9 to TRBJ2-7; D may be TRBD1 (6 bases). Trimming shortened V by 3 bases and J by 5 bases, and 12 bases separated the two germline ends. The CDR3 is 13 residues long. The germline V gene encodes CDR1 SGDLS and CDR2 YYNGEE.

Of note for this clonotype: One end of the junction varies from germline; a read error may be responsible. The chain links TRBV10-3 to TRBJ1-3; D is unresolved. The CDR3 contains 14 residues. Germline V gene lookup returns CDR1 ENHRY and CDR2 SYGVKD. The CDR3 DNA reads as TGTGCCATCAGCGATCATAACTCTGAAAACACCATATATTTT. Protein sequence: CAISDHNSENTIYF.

As concerns this clonotype: A read error may be the cause here, since a much bigger clone is one base away. The chain uses TRBV6-2 or TRBV6-3 and TRBJ2-1, with TRBD1 as a possible D gene (6 bases). This CDR3 contains 15 residues. Looked up from germline, CDR1 is MNHEY and CDR2 is SVGEGT. For the CDR3, the DNA is TGTGCCAGCTGTTACTCCGGGACACCTTCCAATGAGCAGTTCTTC. This translates into CASCYSGTPSNEQFF.

Note on this clonotype: The junction shows a germline mismatch at one end, possibly a read error. This chain links TRBV4-1 with TRBJ2-7, with D perhaps matching TRBD2 (6 bases). Germline CDR1 and CDR2: MGHRA and YSYEKL. The CDR3 runs to 14 residues. CDR3 sequence reads: CASNQDTGAYEQYF. DNA for the CDR3: TGCGCCAGCAACCAAGATACGGGGGCCTACGAGCAGTACTTC.

V and J are TRBV9 and TRBJ1-2; no clear D. Germline V lookup: CDR1 SGDLS, CDR2 YYNGEE. The CDR3 runs to 16 residues. V was trimmed by 4 bases and J by 0 bases, leaving 16 bases between them. CDR3 region: CASSLPLAQPNYGYTF. Here the CDR3 DNA reads TGTGCCAGCAGCCTTCCTCTGGCACAGCCTAACTATGGCTACACCTTC.

There are a few counts of this clonotype. This sequence joins TRBV6-5 and TRBJ1-1, with D possibly TRBD1 on 5 matching bases. The V end lost 2 bases, the J end lost 2 bases, and 12 bases lay between the germline ends. The CDR3 is 15 residues long. Germline V lookup: CDR1 MNHEY, CDR2 SVGAGI. The CDR3 loop reads CASSYGGDVNTEAFF. In DNA form, the CDR3 reads TGTGCCAGCAGTTACGGTGGGGACGTAAACACTGAAGCTTTCTTT.

This clonotype appeared a few times. The chain is built from TRBV29-1 and TRBJ2-7; possibly TRBD1 or TRBD2 for D (6 bases each). V was clipped by 6 bases and J by 2 bases, with 11 bases between them. The CDR3 extends over 12 amino acids. CDR1 and CDR2 from the germline V gene are SQVTM and ANQGSEA. CDR3 amino acids: CSVWGDTYEQYF. DNA for the CDR3: TGCAGCGTATGGGGGGACACCTACGAGCAGTACTTC.

The chain carries TRBV5-4 and TRBJ1-2; 7 positions agree with TRBD1. Trimming took 3 bases from V and 0 from J; bases not matched to a gene: 5. The CDR3 length is 15 residues. Germline V gene data show CDR1 as SGHNT and CDR2 as YYREEE (reference sequence). This chain's CDR3 is CASSSRTGTNYGYTF. CDR3 nucleotide sequence: TGTGCCAGCAGCTCCAGGACAGGAACTAACTATGGCTACACCTTC.

This chain joins TRBV20-1 and TRBJ2-7; 8 positions agree with TRBD2. Germline V gives CDR1 DFQATT, CDR2 SNEGSKA (reference sequence). The CDR3 runs 13 residues. J was trimmed by 7 bases and V by 5 bases; bases with no gene match: 10. CDR3 residues: CSAGLGAGEEQYF. In nucleotides, the CDR3 is TGCAGTGCTGGGTTGGGAGCGGGAGAAGAGCAGTACTTC.

A single count supports this clonotype. The genes are TRBV12-3 or TRBV12-4 and TRBJ1-1; no firm D call. Trimming took off 6 bases at V and 0 bases at J, with 14 bases between the two ends. This CDR3 has 15 residues. Here the CDR3 reads CASSSQSTMNTEAFF. CDR3 nucleotide sequence: TGTGCCAGCAGCTCACAGTCTACTATGAACACTGAAGCTTTCTTT.

The V call is TRBV4-1, the J call TRBJ1-2, with a weak D call TRBD1 (5 bases). Germline assignment: CDR1 MGHRA and CDR2 YSYEKL. V lost 3 bases, J lost 4 bases, and 15 bases lay in between. This CDR3 has 15 amino acids. The CDR3 nucleotides read TGCGCCAGCAGCCACCCGGGTGAGGGGTCCTATGGCTACACCTTC. Its protein product is CASSHPGEGSYGYTF.

This CDR3 is CSAPRGHTQYF. In DNA form, the CDR3 reads TGCAGTGCTCCCAGGGGGCATACGCAGTATTTT. The V and J genes are TRBV20-1 and TRBJ2-3, with 8 bases aligning to TRBD1. After removal of 5 bases from V and 7 bases from J, the junction contained 2 bases not matched to a gene. In germline, CDR1 is DFQATT, CDR2 SNEGSKA (reference sequence). The CDR3 is made up of 11 amino acids.

As for this clonotype: A much more abundant neighbour one base away suggests this may be a read error. The J gene is TRBJ2-3, the V gene TRBV28; D perhaps matches TRBD1 (6 bases). Near its end, the DNA agrees better with TRBJ2-1, so the J call may be wrong. Germline V CDR1 and CDR2: MDHEN, SYDVKM. CDR3 size: 15 residues. The DNA for the CDR3 is TGTGCCAGCAGTCTCTTCGGACAGACCCACAATGAGCAGTTCTTC. This gives the protein CASSLFGQTHNEQFF.

This clonotype has ten or more counts. V and J are TRBV7-2 and TRBJ2-7, with 7 nucleotides matching TRBD2. V was pared by 5 bases and J by 2 bases, with 12 bases of the junction left unmatched. CDR1 and CDR2 (germline): SGHTA, FQGNSA. The CDR3 is made up of 16 amino acids. As DNA, the CDR3 is TGTGCCAGCAGCCCAGCAGGAGCGGGAAGTACCTACGAGCAGTACTTC. Translation gives CASSPAGAGSTYEQYF. Full variable domain (remainder filled in from reference TRBV7-2 and TRBJ2-7): GAGVSQSPSNKVTEKGKDVELRCDPISGHTALYWYRQSLGQGLEFLIYFQGNSAPDKSGLPSDRFSAERTGGSVSTLTIQRTQQEDSAVYLCASSPAGAGSTYEQYFGPGTRLTVT.

Of note for this clonotype: A much larger clonotype is one base distant, so this may be a read error. The V and J genes are TRBV12-3 or TRBV12-4 and TRBJ2-7; unclear D gene. Matching the DNA end better, TRBJ2-1 makes the J call doubtful. The CDR3 totals 13 residues. This chain's CDR3 is CATKEVRVLEQFF. CDR3 in DNA: TGTGCCACCAAAGAGGTCCGAGTACTCGAGCAGTTCTTC.

This clonotype was picked up a small number of times. The chain links TRBV27 to TRBJ1-1, with a weak D call TRBD1 (5 bases). Germline V CDR1 and CDR2: MNHEY, SMNVEV (reference sequence). Between the trimmed V and J ends, which lost 6 bases and 2 bases, there was a span of 13 bases. The CDR3 extends over 14 amino acids. The CDR3 reads CASSPGLTNTEAFF. Here the CDR3 DNA reads TGTGCCAGCAGCCCGGGACTGACTAACACTGAAGCTTTCTTT.

This clonotype was seen many times. The chain combines TRBV12-3 or TRBV12-4 with TRBJ1-4; perhaps TRBD1 as D (6 bases). This CDR3 spans 17 amino acids. With 5 bases removed from V and 4 bases from J, the gap between germline ends came to 20 bases. The CDR3 protein is CASSEGVDGRNNEKLFF. Here the CDR3 DNA reads TGTGCCAGCAGTGAGGGGGTTGACGGGCGAAATAATGAAAAACTGTTTTTT.

The chain has TRBV4-1 and TRBJ1-3; D is unresolved. Germline V gives CDR1 MGHRA, CDR2 YSYEKL. V lost 0 bases and J lost 0, with 6 bases in between. This CDR3 spans 15 amino acids. The CDR3 sequence is CASSQDEFSGNTIYF. The DNA for the CDR3 is TGCGCCAGCAGCCAAGATGAATTCTCTGGAAACACCATATATTTT.

The rearrangement links TRBV18 to TRBJ1-2; 9 nucleotides match TRBD1. The CDR3 totals 15 residues. The trim removed 4 bases at V and 3 bases at J, leaving 6 bases unmatched. Germline assignment: CDR1 KGHSH and CDR2 LQKENI. The DNA of the CDR3 is TGTGCCAGCTCACTCTGGGACAGGGACCACTATGGCTACACCTTC. It specifies CASSLWDRDHYGYTF. Using reference TRBV18 and TRBJ1-2 for the parts outside the CDR3, the full variable domain is NAGVMQNPRHLVRRRGQEARLRCSPMKGHSHVYWYRQLPEEGLKFMVYLQKENIIDESGMPKERFSAEFPKEGPSILRIQQVVRGDSAAYFCASSLWDRDHYGYTFGSGTRLTVV.